The next 27 T cell receptor beta chains were all read from a single sample in a study of cytomegalovirus exposure and HLA in healthy donors. The PCR made use of 60 Vbeta and 13 Jbeta primers. Repertoires were generated with immunoSEQ multiplex PCR, while TCRdb's copy carries only in-frame clones and drops some. This sample has 90,000 to 120,000 clones, with less than 80% found just once. The sequenced sample consisted of PBMCs. All receptors derive from a woman aged 35 to 49 in good health and CMV-seronegative.

The chain is built from TRBV5-1 and TRBJ2-1, with 9 bases lining up with TRBD2. This CDR3 contains 15 residues. In germline, CDR1 is SGHRS, CDR2 YFSETQ. The V segment lost 4 bases and the J segment 4 bases; nucleotides outside the gene matches: 6. The DNA of the CDR3 is TGCGCCAGCAGCCGCTGGACTAGCGTATACAATGAGCAGTTCTTC. This codes for CASSRWTSVYNEQFF.

In nucleotides, the CDR3 is TGTGCCAGCAGTTTAGCGGGAGATAGCAATCAGCCCCAGCATTTT. Protein: CASSLAGDSNQPQHF. The chain links TRBV28 to TRBJ1-5; D is uncertain. The CDR3 runs 15 residues. V lost 2 bases to trimming and J lost 0 bases, with 8 bases between them. Germline-derived CDR1 and CDR2 are MDHEN and SYDVKM.

This chain links TRBV28 with TRBJ1-2, with D maybe TRBD1 (6 bases). Trimming took off 3 bases at V and 7 bases at J, with 21 bases between the two ends. From germline, CDR1 is MDHEN and CDR2 SYDVKM. The CDR3 has 16 residues. CDR3 DNA: TGTGCCAGCAGTTTGGCAGACAGGAAGGGCCCTATTGGCTACACCTTC. Its protein is CASSLADRKGPIGYTF.

This clone was seen more than once but under ten times. Other nucleotide sequences in the sample specify the same CDR3. The chain joins TRBV18 to TRBJ2-5; 9 bases agree with TRBD1. The germline V gene encodes CDR1 KGHSH and CDR2 LQKENI. This CDR3 spans 15 amino acids. V shed 3 bases, J shed 1 base, and the junction held 3 bases outside the gene matches. CDR3 coding DNA: TGTGCCAGCTCACCGAGACAGGGGGTCCAAGAGACCCAGTACTTC. Translating gives CASSPRQGVQETQYF. Complete variable domain (other parts from reference TRBV18 and TRBJ2-5): NAGVMQNPRHLVRRRGQEARLRCSPMKGHSHVYWYRQLPEEGLKFMVYLQKENIIDESGMPKERFSAEFPKEGPSILRIQQVVRGDSAAYFCASSPRQGVQETQYFGPGTRLLVL.

In nucleotides, the CDR3 is TGTGCCAGCAGGACTAGCGGGGAGGCCCTTGGCAATGAGCAGTTCTTC. It specifies CASRTSGEALGNEQFF. V gene TRBV19 combines with J gene TRBJ2-1, with 12 nucleotides matching TRBD2. This CDR3 spans 16 amino acids. Germline V gene data show CDR1 as LNHDA and CDR2 as SQIVND (reference sequence). Trimming cost V 9 bases and J 6 bases; bases outside gene matches: 12.

The chain joins TRBV15 to TRBJ1-2, with D possibly TRBD1 on 5 matching bases. Germline V gene data show CDR1 as LNHNV and CDR2 as YYDKDF (reference sequence). The V and J ends lost 1 base and 8 bases respectively, with 11 bases between them. The CDR3 runs 13 residues. CDR3 DNA sequence: TGTGCCACCAGCAGAGTCAGGGTCTCCGGCTACACCTTC. Amino acids: CATSRVRVSGYTF.

This clone has a handful of counts. V gene TRBV5-1 combines with J gene TRBJ1-2; a weak D match, TRBD1 (5 bases). CDR1 SGHRS and CDR2 YFSETQ come from the germline V gene. Deletions cut 4 bases from V and 4 bases from J, with 17 bases between. This CDR3 is 15 amino acids long. The CDR3, as DNA: TGCGCCAGCAGCGCCCGCGCAGGGCTAATCTATGGCTACACCTTC. Translation gives CASSARAGLIYGYTF.

This chain uses TRBV11-3 with TRBJ2-1, with D perhaps matching TRBD2 (6 bases). Germline-derived CDR1 and CDR2 are SGHNT and YENEEA. This CDR3 has 12 residues. The CDR3 sequence: CAPGRRENEQFF. The DNA of the CDR3 is TGTGCTCCTGGGAGGCGGGAAAATGAGCAGTTCTTC.

The J gene is TRBJ2-1, the V gene TRBV4-1, with D possibly being TRBD2 (5 bases). The germline V and J ends were trimmed by 0 bases and 6 bases, with 15 bases remaining between them. From germline, CDR1 is MGHRA and CDR2 YSYEKL. CDR3 length: 16 residues. The CDR3 region has the DNA TGCGCCAGCAGCCAAGAAAGGGAGTTGTCGCCCAATGAGCAGTTCTTC. Translating gives CASSQERELSPNEQFF.

The chain employs TRBV29-1 and TRBJ2-3; 10 bases match TRBD1. V gave up 0 bases and J gave up 3 bases; unmatched junction bases: 9. The CDR3 length is 17 residues. CDR1 is SQVTM and CDR2 is ANQGSEA in the germline V gene. The CDR3 DNA reads as TGCAGCGTTGAAGATCAGAACGACAGGGGGCGGACAGATACGCAGTATTTT. Translation: CSVEDQNDRGRTDTQYF.

The count of this clone is one. The chain couples TRBV2 to TRBJ1-4; D might be TRBD1 (6 bases). The germline V gene encodes CDR1 SNHLY and CDR2 FYNNEI. V was pared by 6 bases and J by 8 bases, with 16 bases between. The CDR3 has 14 amino acids. The CDR3 DNA sequence: TGTGCCAGCAGGGCTGGGGGGGGCCGGGAAAAACTGTTTTTT. Translation gives CASRAGGGREKLFF.

V is TRBV5-1 and J is TRBJ2-1; D may be TRBD1 (5 bases). Trimming left V 4 bases short and J 1 base short, with 18 bases between. The CDR3 has 17 residues. Germline V gives CDR1 SGHRS, CDR2 YFSETQ. The CDR3 coding sequence is TGCGCCAGCAGCGTGGCCTCAGGGTTCTCATCCTACAATGAGCAGTTCTTC. It encodes CASSVASGFSSYNEQFF. Combining the CDR3 with reference TRBV5-1 and TRBJ2-1 gives the whole variable domain KAGVTQTPRYLIKTRGQQVTLSCSPISGHRSVSWYQQTPGQGLQFLFEYFSETQRNKGNFPGRFSGRQFSNSRSEMNVSTLELGDSALYLCASSVASGFSSYNEQFFGPGTRLTVL.

V usage is TRBV28 and J usage is TRBJ1-2, with 9 bases fitting TRBD1. The CDR3 runs to 13 residues. Germline V gene lookup returns CDR1 MDHEN and CDR2 SYDVKM. Germline trimming cut 5 bases from V and 8 bases from J; bases unmatched to any gene: 6. As DNA, the CDR3 is TGTGCCAGCAGTACAGGGGGCCTTTGGGGCTACACCTTC. This gives the protein CASSTGGLWGYTF.

This chain links TRBV6-5 with TRBJ1-2; possible D gene TRBD1, 6 bases. This CDR3 spans 15 amino acids. The V and J ends lost 7 bases and 4 bases respectively, with 19 bases between them. CDR1 is MNHEY, CDR2 SVGAGI, per germline. The CDR3 region is CASTTRGRASYGYTF. The DNA of the CDR3 is TGTGCCAGCACCACCAGGGGCAGGGCGAGCTATGGCTACACCTTC.

The genes are TRBV27 and TRBJ2-4; the match to TRBD1 covers 8 bases. The CDR3 runs to 14 residues. V dropped 5 bases and J dropped 6; count of bases not matched to a gene: 6. CDR1 and CDR2 (germline): MNHEY, SMNVEV (reference sequence). As DNA, the CDR3 is TGTGCCAGCAGTGGGACAGGCGCTAGAAACATTCAGTACTTC. It is translated as CASSGTGARNIQYF.

The V call is TRBV27, the J call TRBJ2-3, with D maybe TRBD2 (5 bases). Germline V gene data show CDR1 as MNHEY and CDR2 as SMNVEV (reference sequence). V lost 3 bases to trimming and J lost 1 base, with 8 bases between them. The CDR3 loop spans 14 amino acids. DNA for the CDR3: TGTGCCAGCAGTTTCAGCGGACGCACAGATACGCAGTATTTT. Translated: CASSFSGRTDTQYF.

Written as DNA, the CDR3 is TGCAGCGTTGAAGGCGGGGGTACCTACGAGCAGTACTTC. Residues: CSVEGGGTYEQYF. The chain employs TRBV29-1 and TRBJ2-5; 7 bases match TRBD2. The J call is doubtful: the DNA matches TRBJ2-7 better. The CDR3 runs 13 residues. Germline loops: CDR1 SQVTM, CDR2 ANQGSEA.

The chain recombines TRBV15 with TRBJ2-2, with TRBD2 identical over 7 bases. V dropped 6 bases and J dropped 6; count of bases not matched to a gene: 13. The CDR3 totals 16 residues. Germline V gene lookup returns CDR1 LNHNV and CDR2 YYDKDF (reference sequence). This CDR3 is CATSPTSNLKAGELFF. The CDR3 nucleotides are TGTGCCACCAGTCCGACTAGCAACCTAAAGGCCGGGGAGCTGTTTTTT. Full variable domain (rest looked up from reference TRBV15 and TRBJ2-2): DAMVIQNPRYQVTQFGKPVTLSCSQTLNHNVMYWYQQKSSQAPKLLFHYYDKDFNNEADTPDNFQSRRPNTSFCFLDIRSPGLGDTAMYLCATSPTSNLKAGELFFGEGSRLTVL.

This sequence joins TRBV28 and TRBJ2-7, with D tentatively TRBD1 (6 bases). Germline V CDR1 and CDR2: MDHEN, SYDVKM. The CDR3 contains 15 residues. V gave up 2 bases and J gave up 5 bases, with 16 bases separating them. For the CDR3, the DNA is TGTGCCAGCAGTTTAGGGAGCACAGGGAGCAACGAGCAGTACTTC. Translated: CASSLGSTGSNEQYF.

This rearrangement joins TRBV30 to TRBJ1-2; no definite D call. Germline CDR1 is GTSNPN and CDR2 is SVGIG (reference sequence). V was cut by 0 bases and J by 8 bases, with 13 bases left in between. The CDR3 sequence is 13 residues long. CDR3 sequence: CAWSVRGTGGYTF. CDR3 in DNA: TGTGCCTGGAGTGTACGTGGCACGGGAGGCTACACCTTC.

This rearrangement joins TRBV7-9 to TRBJ2-5; D is perhaps TRBD2 (5 bases). The CDR3 runs to 11 residues. V was shortened by 11 bases and J by 1 base, with 8 bases between the two germline ends. CDR1 and CDR2 from the germline V gene are SEHNR and FQNEAQ (reference sequence). The CDR3 reads CALGVQETQYF. CDR3 nucleotides: TGTGCCCTCGGGGTCCAAGAGACCCAGTACTTC.

A remark on this clone: One end of the junction fails to match germline, which may point to a read error. The chain links TRBV7-9 to TRBJ2-7; D might be TRBD2 (6 bases). The CDR3 is made up of 15 amino acids. In germline, CDR1 is SEHNR, CDR2 FQNEAQ (reference sequence). For the CDR3, the DNA is TGTTCCAGCAGCTTAGCTCGAGGAGGGCGCTACGAGCAGTACTTC. As protein: CSSSLARGGRYEQYF.

The CDR3 protein is CASSLSQGAGGYTF. The CDR3 DNA reads as TGTGCCAGCAGCTTATCGCAGGGGGCTGGTGGCTACACCTTC. The chain uses TRBV11-2 and TRBJ1-2, with 8 bases matching TRBD1. The CDR3 consists of 14 residues. V lost 2 bases and J lost 7; bases outside the gene matches: 6. Germline-derived CDR1 and CDR2 are SGHAT and FQNNGV.

This clone was seen once. The chain has TRBV12-5 and TRBJ1-2; D gene unclear. The CDR3 loop spans 11 amino acids. The V gene's germline CDR1 is LGHNT and CDR2 FRNRAP. The V end was cut by 3 bases, the J end by 8 bases, with 7 bases between. CDR3 nucleotides: TGTGCTAGTGGTTTTGCCGGGGGCTACACCTTC. Residues: CASGFAGGYTF.

This chain uses TRBV19 with TRBJ2-2, with 7 bases that match TRBD2. The germline CDR1 and CDR2 sequences are LNHDA and SQIVND (reference sequence). Trimming took 5 bases from V and 5 from J; bases not matched to a gene: 17. The CDR3 extends over 18 amino acids. The CDR3 sequence: CASSVTRRDYKNTGELFF. DNA of the CDR3: TGTGCCAGTAGTGTAACACGCCGGGACTACAAAAATACCGGGGAGCTGTTTTTT.

CDR3 in DNA: TGTGCCAGCAGCGCACAGGGGGCGCAGGGCAATCAGCCCCAGCATTTT. Amino acid sequence: CASSAQGAQGNQPQHF. The V call is TRBV5-6, the J call TRBJ1-5; TRBD1 matches at 9 bases. Germline CDR1 is SGHDT and CDR2 is YYEEEE. This CDR3 is built from 16 residues. Trimming cost V 4 bases and J 2 bases; bases outside gene matches: 7.

The V call is TRBV27, the J call TRBJ2-1, with TRBD2 identical over 12 bases. CDR3 length: 13 residues. V shed 8 bases, J shed 9 bases, and the junction held 5 bases outside the gene matches. CDR1 is MNHEY and CDR2 is SMNVEV in the germline V gene (reference sequence). CDR3 DNA sequence: TGTGCCAGCTCTAGCGGGGGGGCGTCTGAGCAGTTCTTC. Encoded protein: CASSSGGASEQFF.